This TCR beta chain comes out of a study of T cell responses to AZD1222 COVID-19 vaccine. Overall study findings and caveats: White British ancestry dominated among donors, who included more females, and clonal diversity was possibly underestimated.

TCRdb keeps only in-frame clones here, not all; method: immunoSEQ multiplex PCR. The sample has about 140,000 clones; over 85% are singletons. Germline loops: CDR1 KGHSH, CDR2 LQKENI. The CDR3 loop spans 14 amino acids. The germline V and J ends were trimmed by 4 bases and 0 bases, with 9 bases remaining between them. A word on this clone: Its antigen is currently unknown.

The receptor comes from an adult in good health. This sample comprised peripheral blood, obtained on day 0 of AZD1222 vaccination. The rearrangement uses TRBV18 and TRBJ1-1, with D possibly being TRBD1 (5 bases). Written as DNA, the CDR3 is TGTGCCAGCTCACGGACGGACATGAACACTGAAGCTTTCTTT. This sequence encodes CASSRTDMNTEAFF.